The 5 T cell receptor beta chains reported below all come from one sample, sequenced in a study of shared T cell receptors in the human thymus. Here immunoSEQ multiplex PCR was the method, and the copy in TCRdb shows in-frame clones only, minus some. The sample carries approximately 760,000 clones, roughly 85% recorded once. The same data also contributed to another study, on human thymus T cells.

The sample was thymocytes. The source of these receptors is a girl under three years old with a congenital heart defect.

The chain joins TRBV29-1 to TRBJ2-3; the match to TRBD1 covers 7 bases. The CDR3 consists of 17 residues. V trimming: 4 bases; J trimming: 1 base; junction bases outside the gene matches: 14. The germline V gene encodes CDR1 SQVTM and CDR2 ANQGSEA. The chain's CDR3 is CSVGRSADRARTDTQYF. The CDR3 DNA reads TGCAGCGTTGGTAGATCGGCCGACAGGGCGCGCACAGATACGCAGTATTTT.

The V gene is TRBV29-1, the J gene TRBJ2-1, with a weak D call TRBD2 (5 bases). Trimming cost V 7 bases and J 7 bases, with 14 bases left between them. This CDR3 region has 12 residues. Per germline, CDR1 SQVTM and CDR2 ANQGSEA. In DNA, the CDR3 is TGCAGCGCTTGGACGCCGGGGAATGAGCAGTTCTTC. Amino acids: CSAWTPGNEQFF.

CDR3 sequence reads: CASSLVGQGVRSDTQYF. The CDR3 coding sequence is TGTGCCAGCAGCTTAGTAGGGCAAGGGGTGAGGTCAGATACGCAGTATTTT. The chain joins TRBV7-8 to TRBJ2-3, with D possibly TRBD1 on 5 matching bases. V was clipped by 1 base and J by 4 bases, with 18 bases between them. The CDR3 extends over 17 amino acids. Germline V lookup: CDR1 SGHVS, CDR2 FQNEAQ. Variable domain in full (rest from reference TRBV7-8 and TRBJ2-3): GAGVSQSPRYKVAKRGQDVALRCDPISGHVSLFWYQQALGQGPEFLTYFQNEAQLDKSGLPSDRFFAERPEGSVSTLKIQRTQQEDSAVYLCASSLVGQGVRSDTQYFGPGTRLTVL.

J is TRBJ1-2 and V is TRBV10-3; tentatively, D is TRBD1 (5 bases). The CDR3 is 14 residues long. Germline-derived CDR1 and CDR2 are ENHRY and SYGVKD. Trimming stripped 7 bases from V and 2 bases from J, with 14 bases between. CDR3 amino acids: CAIKWNRQNYGYTF. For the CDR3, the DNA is TGTGCCATCAAATGGAACAGGCAGAACTATGGCTACACCTTC.

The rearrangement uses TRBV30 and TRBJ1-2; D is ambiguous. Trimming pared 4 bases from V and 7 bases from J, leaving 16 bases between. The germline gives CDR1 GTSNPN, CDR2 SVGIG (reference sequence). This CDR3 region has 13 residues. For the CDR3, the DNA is TGTGCCTGGACCCTCTTCGTTGGAGGTGGCTACACCTTC. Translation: CAWTLFVGGGYTF.